A selection of T cell receptor beta chains follows, all from one sample in a study of early T cells in non-severe SARS-CoV-2 infection. MiXCR, applied by TCRdb to the 5' RACE reads, yields one record per CDR3 protein. Here the sample spans roughly 80,000 distinct CDR3 sequences, less than 8% being singletons. The sequencing input was whole blood. The receptor source for this set is an adult who was a healthcare worker with PCR-confirmed SARS-CoV-2 infection or an uninfected control (not recorded which). The CDR3 runs from the conserved cysteine through the conserved F or W. D genes are given only for firm matches. Part of the rows lack a size; the others show once, few, many or a class for expanded clones.

V	D	size	J	CDR3	DNA
TRBV6-2/TRBV6-3	-	few	TRBJ1-5	CASTPGGGGSNQPQHF	TGTGCCAGCACCCCCGGTGGGGGCGGGAGCAATCAGCCCCAGCATTTT
TRBV12-3/TRBV12-4	-	few	TRBJ1-5	CASSLWAGETDQPQHF	TGTGCCAGCAGTTTGTGGGCAGGGGAAACGGATCAGCCCCAGCATTTT
TRBV5-1	TRBD2	-	TRBJ2-5	CASSFGDSGRGETQYF	TGCGCCAGCAGCTTTGGTGATAGCGGGAGAGGAGAGACCCAGTACTTC
TRBV28	-	few	TRBJ1-6	CASSPKGLSSYNSPLHF	TGTGCCAGCAGTCCAAAGGGCTTGAGCTCCTATAATTCACCCCTCCACTTT
TRBV28	-	many	TRBJ2-5	CASSLSRRLLQETQYF	TGTGCCAGCAGTTTATCCCGCAGACTGCTCCAAGAGACCCAGTACTTC
TRBV6-2/TRBV6-3	-	-	TRBJ2-1	CASSRGGYNEQFF	TGTGCCAGCAGTAGGGGGGGCTACAATGAGCAGTTCTTC
TRBV6-5	TRBD1	many	TRBJ2-7	CASSPDRGQSYEQYF	TGTGCCAGCAGTCCAGACAGGGGGCAATCCTACGAGCAGTACTTC
TRBV27	-	few	TRBJ1-6	CASSLMGSQNSPLHF	TGTGCCAGCAGTTTGATGGGATCCCAAAATTCACCCCTCCACTTT
TRBV18	-	many	TRBJ2-5	CASSPRTTKETQYF	TGTGCCAGCTCACCGCGGACTACCAAAGAGACCCAGTACTTC
TRBV11-2	-	-	TRBJ2-5	CASSKDGRNQETQYF	TGTGCCAGCAGCAAAGACGGACGCAACCAAGAGACCCAGTACTTC